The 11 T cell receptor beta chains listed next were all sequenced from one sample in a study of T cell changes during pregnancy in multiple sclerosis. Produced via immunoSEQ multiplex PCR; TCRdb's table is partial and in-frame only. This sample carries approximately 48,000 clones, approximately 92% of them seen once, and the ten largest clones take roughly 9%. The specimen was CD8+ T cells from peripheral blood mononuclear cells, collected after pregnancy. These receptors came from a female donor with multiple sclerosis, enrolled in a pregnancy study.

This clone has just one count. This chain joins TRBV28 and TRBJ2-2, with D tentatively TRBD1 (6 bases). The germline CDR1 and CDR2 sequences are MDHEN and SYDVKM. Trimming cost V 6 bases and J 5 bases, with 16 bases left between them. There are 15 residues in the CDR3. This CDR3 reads CASRVSGTFTGELFF. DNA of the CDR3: TGTGCCAGCAGGGTATCCGGGACATTTACCGGGGAGCTGTTTTTT.

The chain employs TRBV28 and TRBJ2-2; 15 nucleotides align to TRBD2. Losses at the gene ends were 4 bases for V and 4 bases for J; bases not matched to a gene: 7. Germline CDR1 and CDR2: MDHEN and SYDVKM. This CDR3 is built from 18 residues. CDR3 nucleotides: TGTGCCAGCAGTTCACCGGGACTAGCGGGGGGAATCACCGGGGAGCTGTTTTTT. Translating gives CASSSPGLAGGITGELFF.

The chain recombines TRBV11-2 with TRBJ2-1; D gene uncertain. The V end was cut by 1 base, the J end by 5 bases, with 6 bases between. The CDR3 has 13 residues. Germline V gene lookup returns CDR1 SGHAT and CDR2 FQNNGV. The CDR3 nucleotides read TGTGCCAGCAGCTTAGTAACTAACAATGAGCAGTTCTTC. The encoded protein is CASSLVTNNEQFF.

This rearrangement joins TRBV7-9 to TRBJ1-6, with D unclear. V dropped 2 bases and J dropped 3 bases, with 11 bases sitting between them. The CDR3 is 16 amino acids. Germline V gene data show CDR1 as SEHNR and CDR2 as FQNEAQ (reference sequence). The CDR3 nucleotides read TGTGCCAGCAGCTTAAGAGGCGTCTTCTATAATTCACCCCTCCACTTT. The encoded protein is CASSLRGVFYNSPLHF.

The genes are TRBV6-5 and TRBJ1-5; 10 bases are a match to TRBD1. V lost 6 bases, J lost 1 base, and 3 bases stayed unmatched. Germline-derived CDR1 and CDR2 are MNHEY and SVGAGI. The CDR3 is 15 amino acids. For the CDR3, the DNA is TGTGCCAGCAGACGGACAGGGGGAAGCAATCAGCCCCAGCATTTT. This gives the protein CASRRTGGSNQPQHF.

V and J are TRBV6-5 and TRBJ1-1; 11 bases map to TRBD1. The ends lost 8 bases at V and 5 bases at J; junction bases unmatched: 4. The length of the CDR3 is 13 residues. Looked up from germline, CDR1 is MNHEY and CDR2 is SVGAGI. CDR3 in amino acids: CASEGTGGTEAFF. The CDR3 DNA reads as TGTGCCAGCGAAGGGACAGGGGGGACTGAAGCTTTCTTT.

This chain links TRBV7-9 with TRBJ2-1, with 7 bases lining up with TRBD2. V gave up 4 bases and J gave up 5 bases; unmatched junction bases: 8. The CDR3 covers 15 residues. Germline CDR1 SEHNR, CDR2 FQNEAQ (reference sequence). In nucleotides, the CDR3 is TGTGCCAGCAGCTCACATCCCCGGGGGGACAATGAGCAGTTCTTC. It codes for CASSSHPRGDNEQFF.

The CDR3 loop is CASSLDWALAAYNEQFF. The CDR3 nucleotides are TGTGCCAGCAGCTTAGATTGGGCACTAGCGGCCTACAATGAGCAGTTCTTC. The chain uses TRBV7-2 and TRBJ2-1; 8 nucleotides agree with TRBD2. The CDR3 is 17 amino acids. Germline V gives CDR1 SGHTA, CDR2 FQGNSA. V shed 1 base and J 2 bases; nucleotides not matched to a gene: 7.

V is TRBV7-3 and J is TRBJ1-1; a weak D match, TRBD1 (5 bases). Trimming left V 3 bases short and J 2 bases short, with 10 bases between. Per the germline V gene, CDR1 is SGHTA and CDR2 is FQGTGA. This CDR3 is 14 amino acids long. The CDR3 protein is CASSLGGDNTEAFF. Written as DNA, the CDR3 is TGTGCCAGCAGCTTGGGGGGAGATAACACTGAAGCTTTCTTT.

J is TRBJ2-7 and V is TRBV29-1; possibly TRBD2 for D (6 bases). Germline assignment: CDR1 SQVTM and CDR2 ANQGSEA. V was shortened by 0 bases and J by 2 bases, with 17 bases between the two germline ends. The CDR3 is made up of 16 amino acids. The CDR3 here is CSVEESIRERPYEQYF. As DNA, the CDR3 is TGCAGCGTTGAAGAATCCATACGGGAGAGGCCCTACGAGCAGTACTTC.

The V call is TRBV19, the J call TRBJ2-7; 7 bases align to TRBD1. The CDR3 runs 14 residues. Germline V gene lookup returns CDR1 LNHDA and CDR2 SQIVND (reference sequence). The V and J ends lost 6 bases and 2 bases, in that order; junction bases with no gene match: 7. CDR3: CASSRTGDPYEQYF. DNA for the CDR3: TGTGCCAGTAGCCGGACAGGCGACCCCTACGAGCAGTACTTC.